Listed here are 16 T cell receptor beta chains from one sample, sequenced in a study of PD-1 blockade in classical Hodgkin lymphoma. The time point denotes: cycle 4 day 1 (C4D1), after five to seven weeks of nivolumab. Patients all relapsed after autologous stem cell transplantation, and there was variation in brentuximab vedotin exposure. CD4+ T cells were purified from thawed PBMCs by negative selection. Using immunoSEQ multiplex PCR, the repertoire was profiled, and TCRdb retains in-frame clones only, with some absent. The repertoire has roughly 30,000 clones, approximately 80% of them found once; the top ten carry about 0.6%. Material: CD4+ T cells from blood, obtained before the fourth cycle of nivolumab. The receptors were sampled from a human donor with classical Hodgkin lymphoma.

This clone was detected only once. This sequence joins TRBV11-2 and TRBJ2-2, with D perhaps matching TRBD2 (6 bases). The CDR3 sequence is 14 residues long. The V gene lost 1 base and the J gene lost 6 bases, with 9 bases spanning the gap. Looked up from germline, CDR1 is SGHAT and CDR2 is FQNNGV. The CDR3 loop reads CASSLVRDAGELFF. The DNA of the CDR3 is TGTGCCAGCAGCTTAGTGCGGGACGCCGGGGAGCTGTTTTTT. Supplemented by reference TRBV11-2 and TRBJ2-2, the full variable domain reads EAGVAQSPRYKIIEKRQSVAFWCNPISGHATLYWYQQILGQGPKLLIQFQNNGVVDDSQLPKDRFSAERLKGVDSTLKIQPAKLEDSAVYLCASSLVRDAGELFFGEGSRLTVL.

The V and J genes are TRBV15 and TRBJ1-4; 7 bases line up with TRBD1. CDR3 size: 19 residues. Germline V gives CDR1 LNHNV, CDR2 YYDKDF (reference sequence). V was clipped by 0 bases and J by 0 bases; unmatched bases: 10. CDR3 sequence (DNA): TGTGCCACCAGCAGAGATGTCAGGGGGGGCCGTGCAACTAATGAAAAACTGTTTTTT. It is translated as CATSRDVRGGRATNEKLFF.

The J gene is TRBJ1-1, the V gene TRBV4-2, with D perhaps matching TRBD1 (6 bases). This CDR3 has 16 amino acids. The V end lost 5 bases, the J end lost 5 bases, and 21 bases lay between the germline ends. Germline V gives CDR1 LGHNA, CDR2 YNFKEQ. The CDR3, as DNA: TGTGCCAGCAGCGGTCAAGGGTCGGGGGGCGGTACTGAAGCTTTCTTT. Protein product: CASSGQGSGGGTEAFF.

The CDR3 sequence is CASSYTQLGGNQPQHF. For the CDR3, the DNA is TGTGCCAGCAGTTACACCCAACTGGGGGGCAATCAGCCCCAGCATTTT. The chain employs TRBV6-6 and TRBJ1-5; a possible D gene is TRBD1 (5 bases). V was cut by 2 bases and J by 2 bases, with 13 bases left in between. In germline, CDR1 is MNHNY, CDR2 SVGAGI (reference sequence). The CDR3 length is 16 residues.

The chain uses TRBV7-2 and TRBJ1-1, with 7 bases matching TRBD1. Losses at the gene ends were 5 bases for V and 4 bases for J; bases not matched to a gene: 10. Per germline, CDR1 SGHTA and CDR2 FQGNSA. This CDR3 has 15 amino acids. CDR3 nucleotide sequence: TGTGCCAGCAGCCCCCGGGACAGAGGATTCACTGAAGCTTTCTTT. Its protein product is CASSPRDRGFTEAFF.

The chain joins TRBV27 to TRBJ2-2; perhaps D is TRBD1 or TRBD2 (6 bases each). V lost 5 bases and J lost 0, with 13 bases in between. Germline CDR1 is MNHEY and CDR2 is SMNVEV (reference sequence). The CDR3 runs to 16 residues. CDR3 sequence (DNA): TGTGCCAGCAGTCCACACAGGGACTCGAACACCGGGGAGCTGTTTTTT. Residues: CASSPHRDSNTGELFF.

This clone appeared once. V gene TRBV11-1 combines with J gene TRBJ2-1; TRBD1 agrees at 9 bases. Germline V gene data show CDR1 as SGHAT and CDR2 as FQDESV (reference sequence). The CDR3 is made up of 17 amino acids. V lost 2 bases, J lost 9 bases, and 14 bases stayed unmatched. As DNA, the CDR3 is TGTGCCAGCAGCTTAAAACCCATGGGGGACAGGGCCGGTGAGCAGTTCTTC. Residues: CASSLKPMGDRAGEQFF. Using reference TRBV11-1 and TRBJ2-1 for the parts outside the CDR3, the full variable domain is EAEVAQSPRYKITEKSQAVAFWCDPISGHATLYWYRQILGQGPELLVQFQDESVVDDSQLPKDRFSAERLKGVDSTLKIQPAELGDSAMYLCASSLKPMGDRAGEQFFGPGTRLTVL.

The chain has TRBV29-1 and TRBJ2-1; D not certain. Per the germline V gene, CDR1 is SQVTM and CDR2 is ANQGSEA. The V end was cut by 4 bases, the J end by 3 bases, with 10 bases between. The CDR3 spans 13 residues. The CDR3 coding sequence is TGCAGCGTTGGCACGGCGGTCTACAATGAGCAGTTCTTC. It yields the protein CSVGTAVYNEQFF.

The chain is built from TRBV19 and TRBJ1-2, with D possibly TRBD1 on 5 matching bases. V was clipped by 3 bases and J by 0 bases, with 11 bases between them. The CDR3 length is 15 residues. Germline assignment: CDR1 LNHDA and CDR2 SQIVND (reference sequence). CDR3 bases: TGTGCCAGTAGTATGGGGGGAACCTCTAACTATGGCTACACCTTC. Translated, it gives CASSMGGTSNYGYTF.

The chain links TRBV7-2 to TRBJ2-1; D could derive from TRBD1 or TRBD2 (5 bases each). Per the germline V gene, CDR1 is SGHTA and CDR2 is FQGNSA. This CDR3 spans 15 amino acids. The V end lost 0 bases, the J end lost 2 bases, and 8 bases lay between the germline ends. As DNA, the CDR3 is TGTGCCAGCAGCTTAGCCGGGGCCGCCTACAATGAGCAGTTCTTC. It encodes CASSLAGAAYNEQFF.

V is TRBV6-1 and J is TRBJ2-1, with TRBD2 identical over 7 bases. This CDR3 has 15 residues. V shed 8 bases and J 0 bases; nucleotides not matched to a gene: 7. Germline loops: CDR1 MNHNS, CDR2 SASEGT. Written as DNA, the CDR3 is TGTGCCAGCCGTTTACTAGCGCTCTCCTACAATGAGCAGTTCTTC. Protein product: CASRLLALSYNEQFF.

This clone was detected a few times. The J gene is TRBJ1-1, the V gene TRBV19; 7 bases agree with TRBD1. The V gene's germline CDR1 is LNHDA and CDR2 SQIVND (reference sequence). CDR3 size: 14 residues. V shed 6 bases, J shed 3 bases, and the junction held 7 bases outside the gene matches. The CDR3 here is CASRPTGVHTEAFF. Written as DNA, the CDR3 is TGTGCCAGTAGACCAACAGGGGTTCACACTGAAGCTTTCTTT.

The chain carries TRBV18 and TRBJ2-5, with D possibly TRBD1 on 5 matching bases. V was pared by 1 base and J by 3 bases, with 12 bases between. CDR1 is KGHSH and CDR2 is LQKENI in the germline V gene. The CDR3 runs 15 residues. CDR3 sequence reads: CASSPQGQGKETQYF. The DNA for the CDR3 is TGTGCCAGCTCACCACAAGGACAAGGGAAAGAGACCCAGTACTTC. Full variable domain (missing parts from reference TRBV18 and TRBJ2-5): NAGVMQNPRHLVRRRGQEARLRCSPMKGHSHVYWYRQLPEEGLKFMVYLQKENIIDESGMPKERFSAEFPKEGPSILRIQQVVRGDSAAYFCASSPQGQGKETQYFGPGTRLLVL.

The rearrangement links TRBV5-4 to TRBJ2-3; D is unresolved. CDR3 length: 17 amino acids. The ends were cut back, 0 bases at V and 0 bases at J, with 14 bases in the middle. Germline V lookup: CDR1 SGHNT, CDR2 YYREEE (reference sequence). DNA of the CDR3: TGTGCCAGCAGCTTGGCTTTGTCGTTCTCTAGCACAGATACGCAGTATTTT. Its translation: CASSLALSFSSTDTQYF.

The rearrangement joins TRBV21-1 to TRBJ2-7; the table gives TRBD1 as D, unverified against the DNA. TRBV21-1 is marked as a pseudogene. CDR3 size: 14 residues. DNA for the CDR3: TGTGCCAGCAGCAGGTGGGACAGGGCCTACGAGCAGTACTTC. Protein sequence: CASSRWDRAYEQYF.

The chain links TRBV5-1 to TRBJ1-4, with TRBD1 identical over 11 bases. V was clipped by 4 bases and J by 7 bases; unmatched bases: 9. There are 16 residues in the CDR3. Per germline, CDR1 SGHRS and CDR2 YFSETQ. The DNA of the CDR3 is TGCGCCAGCAGCCGCGCCGGGACAGGGGGTAGTGAAAAACTGTTTTTT. It specifies CASSRAGTGGSEKLFF. The full variable domain, rest sourced from reference TRBV5-1 and TRBJ1-4, is KAGVTQTPRYLIKTRGQQVTLSCSPISGHRSVSWYQQTPGQGLQFLFEYFSETQRNKGNFPGRFSGRQFSNSRSEMNVSTLELGDSALYLCASSRAGTGGSEKLFFGSGTQLSVL.